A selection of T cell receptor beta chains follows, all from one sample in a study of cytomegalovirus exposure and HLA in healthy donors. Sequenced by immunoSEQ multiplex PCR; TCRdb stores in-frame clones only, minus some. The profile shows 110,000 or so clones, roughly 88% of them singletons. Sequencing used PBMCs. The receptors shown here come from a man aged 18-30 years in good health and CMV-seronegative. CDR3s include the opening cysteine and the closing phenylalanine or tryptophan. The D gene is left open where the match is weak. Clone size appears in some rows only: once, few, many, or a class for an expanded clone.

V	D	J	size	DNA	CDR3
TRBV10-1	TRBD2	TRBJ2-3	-	TGCGCCACCTCACCCGGGGGGGATACGCAGTATTTT	CATSPGGDTQYF
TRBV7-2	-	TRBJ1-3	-	TGTGCCAGCAGCTTAGGAGACAGGCGCTCTGGAAACACCATATATTTT	CASSLGDRRSGNTIYF
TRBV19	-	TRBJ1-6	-	TGTGCCAGCCGACCGGGACAATACGGTTCACCCCTCCACTTT	CASRPGQYGSPLHF
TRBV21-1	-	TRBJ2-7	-	TGTGCCAGCAGCCGATCACAAGGACAGGGGGCTTCCTACGAGCAGTACTTC	CASSRSQGQGASYEQYF
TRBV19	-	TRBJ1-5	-	TGTGCCAGTAGCGGGAATTGGGCAGAACCCAATCAGCCCCAGCATTTT	CASSGNWAEPNQPQHF
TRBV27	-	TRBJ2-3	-	TGTGCCAGCAGTTTAGAGCCCGATTCAGATACGCAGTATTTT	CASSLEPDSDTQYF
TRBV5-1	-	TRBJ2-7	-	TGCGCCAGCAGCTTGGCCTTCACGGGAACCTACGAGCAGTACTTC	CASSLAFTGTYEQYF
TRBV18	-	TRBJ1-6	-	TGTGCCAGCTCCCATACAGGGAAATATAATTCACCCCTCCACTTT	CASSHTGKYNSPLHF
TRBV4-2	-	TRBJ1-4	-	TGTGCCAGCAGCCAAGACGGCGGTGAAAAACTGTTTTTT	CASSQDGGEKLFF
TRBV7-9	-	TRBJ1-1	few	TGTGCCAGCAAAGGTGGGGGGACTGAAGCTTTCTTT	CASKGGGTEAFF
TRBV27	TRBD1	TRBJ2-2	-	TGTGCCAGCAGTTGGGACAGGACGAACACCGGGGAGCTGTTTTTT	CASSWDRTNTGELFF
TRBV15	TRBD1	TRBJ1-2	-	TGTGCCACCAGCAGGCCATGCGAGGGACAGGGCTATGGCTACACCTTC	CATSRPCEGQGYGYTF
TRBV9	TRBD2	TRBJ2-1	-	TGTGCCAGCAGCGTCGGACTAGCGGGAGGGCCAAGTAGAGAGCAGTTCTTC	CASSVGLAGGPSREQFF
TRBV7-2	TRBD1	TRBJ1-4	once	TGTGCCAGCAGCCCCAGGGACAGGGGAGGAGAAAAACTGTTTTTT	CASSPRDRGGEKLFF
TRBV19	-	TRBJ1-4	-	TGTGCCAGTAGACCCGCTCGGTCCAGGACTAATGAAAAACTGTTTTTT	CASRPARSRTNEKLFF
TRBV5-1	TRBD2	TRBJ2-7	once	TGCGCCAGCAGGCCAGTAGCGGGAGAATCTTACGAGCAGTACTTC	CASRPVAGESYEQYF
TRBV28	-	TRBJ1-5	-	TGTGCCAGCAGTTTATGGGTACAGGGAAATCAGCCCCAGCATTTT	CASSLWVQGNQPQHF
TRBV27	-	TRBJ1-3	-	TGTGCCAGCAGTTTATCGAGGAGTGCCTCTGGAAACACCATATATTTT	CASSLSRSASGNTIYF
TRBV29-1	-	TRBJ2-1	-	TGCAGCGTTAATTCAGTTACGACCTACAATGAGCAGTTCTTC	CSVNSVTTYNEQFF
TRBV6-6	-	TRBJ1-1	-	TGTGCCAGCAGGTCGACAGGGAACACTGAAGCTTTCTTT	CASRSTGNTEAFF
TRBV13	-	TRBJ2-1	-	TGTGCCAGCAGTACCCGGACAGCCTACAATGAGCAGTTCTTC	CASSTRTAYNEQFF
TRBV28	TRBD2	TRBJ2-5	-	TGTGCCAGCAGTAAGTGGACTAGCGGGGCGTACCAAGAGACCCAGTACTTC	CASSKWTSGAYQETQYF
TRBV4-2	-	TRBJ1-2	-	TGTGCCAGCAGCCAAGGGGAGGTAAATACTAACTATGGCTACACCTTC	CASSQGEVNTNYGYTF
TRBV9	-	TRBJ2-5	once	TGTGCCAGCAGCGAAACTTCAGGGTGGGGATGGGAGACCCAGTACTTC	CASSETSGWGWETQYF
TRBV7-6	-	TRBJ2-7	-	TGTGCCAGCAGCGGGAGCTCCTACGAGCAGTACTTC	CASSGSSYEQYF
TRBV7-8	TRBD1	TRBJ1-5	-	TGTGCCAGCAGCCACAGGGGGACGGGGCCCCAGCATTTT	CASSHRGTGPQHF
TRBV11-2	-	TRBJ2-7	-	TGTGCCAGCAGCCAAATAAAGGGCGGGGGCCCTTACGAGCAGTACTTC	CASSQIKGGGPYEQYF
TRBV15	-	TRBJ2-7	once	TGTGCCACCGGTAAAAAGACAGGATCCTACGAGCAGTACTTC	CATGKKTGSYEQYF
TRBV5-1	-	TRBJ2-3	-	TGCGCCAGCAGCCTGGCAGGGGTGACAGATACGCAGTATTTT	CASSLAGVTDTQYF
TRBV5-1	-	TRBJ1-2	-	TGCGCCAGCAGCTTGGGACGGGGAGGTGATGGCTACACCTTC	CASSLGRGGDGYTF
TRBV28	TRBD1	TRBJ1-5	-	TGTGCCAGCCTAAACAGGGGAAGGGTGGATCAGCCCCAGCATTTT	CASLNRGRVDQPQHF
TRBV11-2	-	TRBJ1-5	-	TGTGCCAGCAGCTTAGAAGGAGTTGGGCCCCAGCATTTT	CASSLEGVGPQHF
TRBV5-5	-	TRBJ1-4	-	TGTGCCAGCAGCTCGACAGCAAACTATGAAAAACTGTTTTTT	CASSSTANYEKLFF
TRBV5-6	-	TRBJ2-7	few	TGTGCCAGCAGCTTAGGTAGTACTAGCTCCTACGAGCAGTACTTC	CASSLGSTSSYEQYF
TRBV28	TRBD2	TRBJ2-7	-	TGTGCCAGCGATGGGGCTAGCGGGTTTATTGGCGAGCAGTACTTC	CASDGASGFIGEQYF
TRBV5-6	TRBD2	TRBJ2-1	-	TGTGCCAGCGGCGGGAGGGCTGAGGAGCAGTTCTTC	CASGGRAEEQFF
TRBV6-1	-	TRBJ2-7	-	TGTGCCAGCAGGAGTGACAGCTACGAGCAGTACTTC	CASRSDSYEQYF
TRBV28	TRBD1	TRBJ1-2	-	TGTGCCAGCAGTTCGATTGACAGGGGCAATGGTAACTATGGCTACACCTTC	CASSSIDRGNGNYGYTF
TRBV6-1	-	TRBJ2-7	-	TGTGCCAGCAGCCACACTTCTAGCGCGTCCTACGAGCAGTACTTC	CASSHTSSASYEQYF
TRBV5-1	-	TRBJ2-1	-	TGCGCCAGCAGCCTGACGGGAGACTCGTCCTACAATGAGCAGTTCTTC	CASSLTGDSSYNEQFF